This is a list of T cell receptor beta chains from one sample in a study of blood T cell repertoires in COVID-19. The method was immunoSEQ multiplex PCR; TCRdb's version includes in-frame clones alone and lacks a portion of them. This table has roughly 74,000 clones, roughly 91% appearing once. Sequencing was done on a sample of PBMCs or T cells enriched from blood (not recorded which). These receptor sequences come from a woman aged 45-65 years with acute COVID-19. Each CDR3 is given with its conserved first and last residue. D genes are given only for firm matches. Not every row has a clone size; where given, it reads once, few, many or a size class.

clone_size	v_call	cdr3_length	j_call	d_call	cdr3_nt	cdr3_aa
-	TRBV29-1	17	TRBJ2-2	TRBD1	TGCAGCGTTGAGAGGACAGGGCCCCCAGCAAACACCGGGGAGCTGTTTTTT	CSVERTGPPANTGELFF
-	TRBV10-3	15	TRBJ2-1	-	TGTGCCATCAGTGATGGGCTAGCGTCCGGGAATGAGCAGTTCTTC	CAISDGLASGNEQFF
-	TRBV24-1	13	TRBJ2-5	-	TGTGCCACCAGTGGGACTGATCAAGAGACCCAGTACTTC	CATSGTDQETQYF
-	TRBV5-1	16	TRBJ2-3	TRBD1	TGCGCCAGCGTGCCTTTTCAGGGGGCTTTTCCAGATACGCAGTATTTT	CASVPFQGAFPDTQYF
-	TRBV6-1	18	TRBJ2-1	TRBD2	TGTGCCAGCAGTGAAAAGGCGACTAGCGGGAGGGCCTACAATGAGCAGTTCTTC	CASSEKATSGRAYNEQFF
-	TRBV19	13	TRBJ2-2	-	TGTGCCAGTAGTATTGCGCGGGGTGGGGAGCTGTTTTTT	CASSIARGGELFF
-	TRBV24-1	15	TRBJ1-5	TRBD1	TGTGCCACCAGTGATTCGACAGGGGACTATCAGCCCCAGCATTTT	CATSDSTGDYQPQHF
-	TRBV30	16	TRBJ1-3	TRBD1	TGTGCCTGGAGTGTACTATCCGGACAGGCGGGAAACACCATATATTTT	CAWSVLSGQAGNTIYF
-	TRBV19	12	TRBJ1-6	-	TGTGCCAGTAGTACGACAGAATCACCCCTCCACTTT	CASSTTESPLHF
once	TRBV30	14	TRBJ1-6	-	TGTGCCTGGAGTGCGGGACAAAATAATTCACCCCTCCACTTT	CAWSAGQNNSPLHF
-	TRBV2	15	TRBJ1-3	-	TGTGCCAGCAGCCCCCCCGGGGGAAGTGGAAACACCATATATTTT	CASSPPGGSGNTIYF
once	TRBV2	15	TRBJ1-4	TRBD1	TGTGCCAGCAGTTCTCTGACAGGGAGGAATGAAAAACTGTTTTTT	CASSSLTGRNEKLFF
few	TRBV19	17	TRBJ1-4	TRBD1	TGTGCCAGTACCGGAGACAGGGGGCGACGCATTAATGAAAAACTGTTTTTT	CASTGDRGRRINEKLFF
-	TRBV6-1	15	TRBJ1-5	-	TGTGCCAGCAGTGAAGCGCTCGGGAGCAATCAGCCCCAGCATTTT	CASSEALGSNQPQHF
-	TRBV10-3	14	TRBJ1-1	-	TGTGCCATCAGGGGGACACAGAGGAACACTGAAGCTTTCTTT	CAIRGTQRNTEAFF
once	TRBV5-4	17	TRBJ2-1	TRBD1	TGTGCCAGCAGCCGGGGGCAGGGGGCGCCTTCCTACAATGAGCAGTTCTTC	CASSRGQGAPSYNEQFF
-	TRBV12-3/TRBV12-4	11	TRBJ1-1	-	TGTGCCAGCAGTTTCCTGACTGAAGCTTTCTTT	CASSFLTEAFF
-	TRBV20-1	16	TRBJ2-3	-	TGCAGTGCTAGTGATATAACGGGACTTGTCACAGATACGCAGTATTTT	CSASDITGLVTDTQYF
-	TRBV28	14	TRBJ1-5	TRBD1	TGTGCCAGCACCCCTGGACAGGGGGATCAGCCCCAGCATTTT	CASTPGQGDQPQHF
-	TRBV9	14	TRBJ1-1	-	TGTGCCAGCAGCGTAGTCCCAGGGAACACTGAAGCTTTCTTT	CASSVVPGNTEAFF
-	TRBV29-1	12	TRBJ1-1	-	TGCAGCGTTGAAGCAGTCAACACTGAAGCTTTCTTT	CSVEAVNTEAFF
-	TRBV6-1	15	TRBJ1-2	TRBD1	TGTGCCAGCAGTGAGTTGGGACAGGGTAACTATGGCTACACCTTC	CASSELGQGNYGYTF
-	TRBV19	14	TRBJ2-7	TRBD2	TGTGCCAGTAGTATGACTAGCGGGAACTACGAGCAGTACTTC	CASSMTSGNYEQYF
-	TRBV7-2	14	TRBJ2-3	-	TGTGCCAGCAGCTTCTCTCACTCTTCAGATACGCAGTATTTT	CASSFSHSSDTQYF
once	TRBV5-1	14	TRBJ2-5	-	TGCGCCAGCAGCGTAGACCAGGGAAAAGAGACCCAGTACTTC	CASSVDQGKETQYF
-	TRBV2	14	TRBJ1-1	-	TGTGCCAGCATTCCCGGGACACCGAACACTGAAGCTTTCTTT	CASIPGTPNTEAFF
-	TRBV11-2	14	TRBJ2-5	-	TGTGCCAGCAGGGGCTTTCTAAGGTCAGAGACCCAGTACTTC	CASRGFLRSETQYF
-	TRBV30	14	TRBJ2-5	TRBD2	TGTGCCCTCATGAGCGGGGGAGCGTGGGAGACCCAGTACTTC	CALMSGGAWETQYF
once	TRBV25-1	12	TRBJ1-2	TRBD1	TGTGCCAGTCGGGGACAGGGCTATGGCTACACCTTC	CASRGQGYGYTF
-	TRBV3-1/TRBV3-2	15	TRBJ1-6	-	TGTGCCAGCAGCCAAGGGCACGTTTATAATTCACCCCTCCACTTT	CASSQGHVYNSPLHF
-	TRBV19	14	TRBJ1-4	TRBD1	TGTGCCAGTAGTACCGGGACAGGGGTCGAAAAACTGTTTTTT	CASSTGTGVEKLFF
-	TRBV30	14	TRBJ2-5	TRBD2	TGTGCCTGGAGCCCAACTAGCGGCCAAGAGACCCAGTACTTC	CAWSPTSGQETQYF
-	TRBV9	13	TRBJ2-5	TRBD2	TGTGCCAGCAGCCCCTGGGGGGGAGAGACCCAGTACTTC	CASSPWGGETQYF
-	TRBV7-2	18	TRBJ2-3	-	TGTGCCAGCAGCTTACGCTCCCCGGGGCAGGGGAGCACAGATACGCAGTATTTT	CASSLRSPGQGSTDTQYF
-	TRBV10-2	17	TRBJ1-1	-	TGCGCCAGCATCAGAGGGCAGGGGTTAACCCGGGACACTGAAGCTTTCTTT	CASIRGQGLTRDTEAFF
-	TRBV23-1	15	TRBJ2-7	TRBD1	TGCGCCAGCAGTCATCCCGACAGGGGACCGAACGAGCAGTACTTC	CASSHPDRGPNEQYF
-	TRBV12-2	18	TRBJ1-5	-	TGTGCAAGTCGCTTTAATAAAACAGGGTTTGGGAGCAATCAGCCCCAGCATTTT	CASRFNKTGFGSNQPQHF
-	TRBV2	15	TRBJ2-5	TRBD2	TGTGCCAGCAGTTTTCAGACTAGCGGCCAAGAGACCCAGTACTTC	CASSFQTSGQETQYF
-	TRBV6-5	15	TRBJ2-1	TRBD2	TGTGCCAGCAGTTACTTTAGCGGGAACTACAATGAGCAGTTCTTC	CASSYFSGNYNEQFF
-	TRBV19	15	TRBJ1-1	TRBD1	TGTGCCAGTAGTACAGTGACAGGGCTGAACACTGAAGCTTTCTTT	CASSTVTGLNTEAFF
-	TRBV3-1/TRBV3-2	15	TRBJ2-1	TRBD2	TGTGCCAGCAGCCATCGCGGGACTAGCGGAGAATCGCAGTTCTTC	CASSHRGTSGESQFF
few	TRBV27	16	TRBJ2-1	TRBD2	TGTGCCAGCAGTTTATCGGGGGCTAGCGGGAGTGGTGAGCAGTTCTTC	CASSLSGASGSGEQFF